The source of this T cell receptor beta chain is a study of blood T cells in healthy people across ages. V was clipped by 5 bases and J by 6 bases; unmatched bases: 17. The CDR3 spans 17 residues. Germline V gene data show CDR1 as MNHEY and CDR2 as SMNVEV (reference sequence). Regarding this clonotype: Its antigen is as yet unknown.

Combining a sample-barcoded 5' primer with a J-beta primer mix, a second PCR ran for about 7 to 11 cycles. Each CDR3 protein is one row after TCRdb ran MiXCR on the 5' RACE reads. This table holds nearly 800,000 distinct CDR3 sequences, 56% found once. The donors, all healthy, were Caucasians living in Russia, aged about 6 to 95. Study-wide findings and caveats: From one million sequenced T cells, diversity estimates were lower bounds.

Sequences were obtained from blood. The sequence derives from a middle-aged man in good health. This chain connects TRBV27 to TRBJ1-2; 8 nucleotides agree with TRBD1. The CDR3 DNA reads as TGTGCCAGCAGTCAGCCAACAGGGACAGGCCAGGCTAATGGCTACACCTTC. This encodes CASSQPTGTGQANGYTF.